This is a list of T cell receptor beta chains from one sample in a study of T cells after somatic rescue of genetic block. Assay used: immunoSEQ multiplex PCR; TCRdb lists only in-frame clones, some missing. The repertoire holds about 6,800 clones, with 75% to 85% as singletons. The specimen was peripheral blood mononuclear cells (PBMCs). These receptors were collected from a boy aged 5-17 years. CDR3s include the opening cysteine and the closing phenylalanine or tryptophan. The order of the fields is clone size, J gene, D gene, V gene, CDR3 length, CDR3 protein, CDR3 DNA. D genes are given only for firm matches. Expanded clones get a size class; other rows say once, few or many, or leave the size out.

abundance: .; j_gene: TRBJ1-2; d_gene: .; v_gene: TRBV19; len: 18; CDR3aa: CASSYRSGHKPSNYGYTF; CDR3nt: TGTGCCAGTAGTTACAGGTCGGGACACAAACCCTCTAACTATGGCTACACCTTC
abundance: .; j_gene: TRBJ2-7; d_gene: .; v_gene: TRBV11-3; len: 14; CDR3aa: CASSLASDYYEQYF; CDR3nt: TGTGCCAGCAGCTTAGCCAGTGACTACTACGAGCAGTACTTC
abundance: .; j_gene: TRBJ1-2; d_gene: .; v_gene: TRBV28; len: 16; CDR3aa: CASSIPRGAGDYGYTF; CDR3nt: TGTGCCAGCAGCATCCCGAGGGGGGCAGGTGACTATGGCTACACCTTC
abundance: few; j_gene: TRBJ1-2; d_gene: TRBD1; v_gene: TRBV29-1; len: 14; CDR3aa: CSVEGQGAGYGYTF; CDR3nt: TGCAGCGTTGAAGGGCAGGGGGCTGGCTATGGCTACACCTTC
abundance: .; j_gene: TRBJ2-2; d_gene: TRBD1; v_gene: TRBV12-5; len: 15; CDR3aa: CASGPGQGKTGELFF; CDR3nt: TGTGCTAGTGGCCCTGGACAGGGAAAGACCGGGGAGCTGTTTTTT
abundance: .; j_gene: TRBJ2-6; d_gene: .; v_gene: TRBV21-1; len: 18; CDR3aa: CASCWTGTGGSGANVLTF; CDR3nt: TGTGCCAGCTGCTGGACCGGGACAGGGGGGTCTGGGGCCAACGTCCTGACTTTC
abundance: .; j_gene: TRBJ2-3; d_gene: .; v_gene: TRBV7-9; len: 15; CDR3aa: CASSAPRPWADTQYF; CDR3nt: TGTGCCAGCAGCGCCCCCAGGCCTTGGGCGGATACGCAGTATTTT
abundance: once; j_gene: TRBJ1-1; d_gene: TRBD1; v_gene: TRBV18; len: 14; CDR3aa: CASYRGEVQSEAFF; CDR3nt: TGTGCCAGCTACAGGGGGGAAGTCCAGTCTGAAGCTTTCTTT
abundance: .; j_gene: TRBJ1-5; d_gene: .; v_gene: TRBV15; len: 15; CDR3aa: CATSRGAGREQPQHF; CDR3nt: TGTGCCACCAGCAGAGGTGCAGGGAGGGAACAGCCCCAGCATTTT
abundance: once; j_gene: TRBJ2-5; d_gene: .; v_gene: TRBV20-1; len: 11; CDR3aa: CSQGLQETQYF; CDR3nt: TGCAGCCAGGGGCTCCAAGAGACCCAGTACTTC
abundance: .; j_gene: TRBJ2-1; d_gene: TRBD2; v_gene: TRBV2; len: 14; CDR3aa: CASTPSGSYNEQFF; CDR3nt: TGTGCCAGTACCCCTAGCGGATCCTACAATGAGCAGTTCTTC
abundance: once; j_gene: TRBJ1-5; d_gene: .; v_gene: TRBV5-5; len: 13; CDR3aa: CASSRTVDQPQHF; CDR3nt: TGTGCCAGCAGCCGGACCGTAGATCAGCCCCAGCATTTT
abundance: once; j_gene: TRBJ2-7; d_gene: TRBD2; v_gene: TRBV7-9; len: 15; CDR3aa: CASSPGGVGSNEQYF; CDR3nt: TGTGCCAGCAGCCCCGGGGGGGTGGGAAGCAACGAGCAGTACTTC
abundance: .; j_gene: TRBJ1-2; d_gene: TRBD1; v_gene: TRBV18; len: 13; CDR3aa: CASSRGQGKGYTF; CDR3nt: TGTGCCAGCTCCCGCGGACAGGGGAAAGGCTACACCTTC
abundance: .; j_gene: TRBJ1-1; d_gene: TRBD1; v_gene: TRBV5-1; len: 15; CDR3aa: CASSPNRGLNTEAFF; CDR3nt: TGCGCCAGCAGCCCAAACAGGGGGTTGAACACTGAAGCTTTCTTT
abundance: .; j_gene: TRBJ2-7; d_gene: TRBD2; v_gene: TRBV5-1; len: 15; CDR3aa: CASSPVAGGTYEQYF; CDR3nt: TGCGCCAGCAGCCCCGTAGCGGGGGGGACCTACGAGCAGTACTTC
abundance: .; j_gene: TRBJ2-3; d_gene: TRBD2; v_gene: TRBV5-1; len: 15; CDR3aa: CASSLRLADTDTQYF; CDR3nt: TGCGCCAGCAGCTTGAGACTAGCGGACACAGATACGCAGTATTTT
abundance: .; j_gene: TRBJ2-7; d_gene: TRBD1; v_gene: TRBV27; len: 15; CDR3aa: CASSLIGTGVYEQYF; CDR3nt: TGTGCCAGCAGTCTAATCGGGACAGGGGTTTACGAGCAGTACTTC
abundance: .; j_gene: TRBJ2-7; d_gene: .; v_gene: TRBV23-1; len: 14; CDR3aa: CASSQLGPTCEQYF; CDR3nt: TGCGCCAGCAGTCAACTGGGACCCACCTGCGAGCAGTACTTC
abundance: .; j_gene: TRBJ2-7; d_gene: .; v_gene: TRBV14; len: 16; CDR3aa: CASSQVWSRQFYEQYF; CDR3nt: TGTGCCAGCAGCCAAGTTTGGTCAAGACAGTTCTACGAGCAGTACTTC
abundance: .; j_gene: TRBJ2-7; d_gene: .; v_gene: TRBV10-3; len: 15; CDR3aa: CAISRASSGPYEQYF; CDR3nt: TGTGCCATCAGTCGAGCATCCAGCGGTCCATACGAGCAGTACTTC
abundance: .; j_gene: TRBJ2-7; d_gene: .; v_gene: TRBV6-1; len: 13; CDR3aa: CASTVTGGYEQYF; CDR3nt: TGTGCCAGCACGGTAACAGGCGGCTACGAGCAGTACTTC
abundance: .; j_gene: TRBJ1-1; d_gene: .; v_gene: TRBV4-2; len: 14; CDR3aa: CASSQGRLNTEAFF; CDR3nt: TGTGCCAGCAGCCAAGGGCGATTGAACACTGAAGCTTTCTTT
abundance: once; j_gene: TRBJ1-5; d_gene: .; v_gene: TRBV7-9; len: 15; CDR3aa: CASSLAGAGYQPQHF; CDR3nt: TGTGCCAGCAGTCTTGCTGGGGCAGGGTATCAGCCCCAGCATTTT
abundance: .; j_gene: TRBJ1-4; d_gene: .; v_gene: TRBV5-4; len: 14; CDR3aa: CASSRGQGYEKLFF; CDR3nt: TGTGCCAGCAGCCGGGGGCAAGGGTATGAAAAACTGTTTTTT
abundance: .; j_gene: TRBJ1-1; d_gene: TRBD1; v_gene: TRBV9; len: 15; CDR3aa: CASSVSGGAEAEAFF; CDR3nt: TGTGCCAGCAGCGTTTCAGGGGGCGCTGAGGCTGAAGCTTTCTTT
abundance: .; j_gene: TRBJ2-1; d_gene: .; v_gene: TRBV4-3; len: 13; CDR3aa: CASSQETWDEQFF; CDR3nt: TGCGCCAGCAGCCAAGAGACGTGGGATGAGCAGTTCTTC
abundance: once; j_gene: TRBJ2-5; d_gene: .; v_gene: TRBV9; len: 14; CDR3aa: CASSVGPAEETQYF; CDR3nt: TGTGCCAGCAGCGTAGGTCCGGCGGAAGAGACCCAGTACTTC
abundance: once; j_gene: TRBJ1-6; d_gene: .; v_gene: TRBV7-8; len: 14; CDR3aa: CASSLNSYNSPLHF; CDR3nt: TGTGCCAGCAGCCTGAACTCCTATAATTCACCCCTCCACTTT
abundance: .; j_gene: TRBJ1-2; d_gene: .; v_gene: TRBV28; len: 14; CDR3aa: CASSLYGFDYGYTF; CDR3nt: TGTGCCAGCAGTTTATATGGCTTTGACTATGGCTACACCTTC
abundance: .; j_gene: TRBJ1-4; d_gene: .; v_gene: TRBV18; len: 15; CDR3aa: CASSPGFPTNEKLFF; CDR3nt: TGTGCCAGCTCACCGGGGTTTCCAACTAATGAAAAACTGTTTTTT
abundance: .; j_gene: TRBJ1-5; d_gene: TRBD1; v_gene: TRBV4-1; len: 15; CDR3aa: CASSQVAGGNQPQHF; CDR3nt: TGCGCCAGCAGCCAAGTTGCAGGGGGGAATCAGCCCCAGCATTTT
abundance: once; j_gene: TRBJ1-1; d_gene: .; v_gene: TRBV28; len: 14; CDR3aa: CASSFGWENTEAFF; CDR3nt: TGTGCCAGCAGTTTCGGGTGGGAGAACACTGAAGCTTTCTTT
abundance: .; j_gene: TRBJ2-7; d_gene: TRBD2; v_gene: TRBV4-2; len: 13; CDR3aa: CASSQGGRDEQYF; CDR3nt: TGTGCCAGCAGCCAGGGGGGGAGGGACGAGCAGTACTTC
abundance: .; j_gene: TRBJ1-2; d_gene: .; v_gene: TRBV5-6; len: 13; CDR3aa: CASTSLKGNGYTF; CDR3nt: TGTGCCAGCACCTCCCTGAAAGGCAATGGCTACACCTTC
abundance: .; j_gene: TRBJ2-7; d_gene: .; v_gene: TRBV7-6; len: 15; CDR3aa: CASSLGHGFSYEQYF; CDR3nt: TGTGCCAGCAGCTTAGGTCACGGGTTCTCCTACGAGCAGTACTTC
abundance: .; j_gene: TRBJ2-7; d_gene: .; v_gene: TRBV7-2; len: 14; CDR3aa: CASSFGGTQHEQYF; CDR3nt: TGTGCCAGCAGCTTTGGGGGAACCCAACACGAGCAGTACTTC
abundance: few; j_gene: TRBJ1-2; d_gene: .; v_gene: TRBV29-1; len: 12; CDR3aa: CSVGNYRRGYTF; CDR3nt: TGCAGCGTTGGGAACTACAGGAGGGGCTACACCTTC
abundance: .; j_gene: TRBJ1-1; d_gene: TRBD1; v_gene: TRBV7-8; len: 14; CDR3aa: CASSSRTGGTEAFF; CDR3nt: TGTGCCAGCAGCTCCCGGACAGGGGGCACTGAAGCTTTCTTT
abundance: .; j_gene: TRBJ1-1; d_gene: TRBD1; v_gene: TRBV4-3; len: 16; CDR3aa: CASSQDPGTGSRQAFF; CDR3nt: TGCGCCAGCAGCCAAGATCCCGGGACAGGGAGTCGGCAAGCTTTCTTT
abundance: few; j_gene: TRBJ1-6; d_gene: TRBD1; v_gene: TRBV5-1; len: 13; CDR3aa: CASTTDRASPLHF; CDR3nt: TGCGCCAGCACCACGGACAGGGCTTCACCCCTCCACTTT
abundance: .; j_gene: TRBJ2-5; d_gene: .; v_gene: TRBV7-7; len: 17; CDR3aa: CASSPFEAELPGAAQYF; CDR3nt: TGTGCCAGCAGCCCTTTTGAAGCGGAGCTACCAGGGGCGGCCCAGTACTTC
abundance: .; j_gene: TRBJ2-7; d_gene: .; v_gene: TRBV2; len: 14; CDR3aa: CASSDGQAPYDQYF; CDR3nt: TGTGCCAGCAGCGACGGGCAGGCCCCTTACGATCAGTACTTC
abundance: .; j_gene: TRBJ2-7; d_gene: TRBD1; v_gene: TRBV9; len: 14; CDR3aa: CASSGDRDTYEQYF; CDR3nt: TGTGCCAGCAGCGGGGACAGGGATACCTACGAGCAGTACTTC
abundance: .; j_gene: TRBJ1-6; d_gene: .; v_gene: TRBV6-5; len: 15; CDR3aa: CASSIPGTKGSPLHF; CDR3nt: TGTGCCAGCAGCATTCCCGGGACAAAGGGTTCACCCCTCCACTTT
abundance: .; j_gene: TRBJ2-1; d_gene: .; v_gene: TRBV4-2; len: 17; CDR3aa: CASSQDGGAGVYNEQFF; CDR3nt: TGTGCCAGCAGCCAAGATGGGGGGGCGGGAGTATACAATGAGCAGTTCTTC
abundance: .; j_gene: TRBJ1-1; d_gene: .; v_gene: TRBV6-5; len: 14; CDR3aa: CASSYLGENTEAFF; CDR3nt: TGTGCCAGCAGTTACTTAGGGGAGAACACTGAAGCTTTCTTT
abundance: once; j_gene: TRBJ2-1; d_gene: TRBD1; v_gene: TRBV18; len: 15; CDR3aa: CASSRTGDSYNEQFF; CDR3nt: TGTGCCAGCTCACGGACAGGGGACTCCTACAATGAGCAGTTCTTC
abundance: .; j_gene: TRBJ1-6; d_gene: .; v_gene: TRBV5-1; len: 14; CDR3aa: CASSPDSLNSPLHF; CDR3nt: TGCGCCAGCAGCCCGGACAGCCTAAATTCACCCCTCCACTTT